The 10 T cell receptor beta chains reported below all come from one sample, sequenced in a study of cytomegalovirus exposure and HLA in healthy donors. This PCR relied on a set of 60 Vbeta primers and 13 Jbeta primers. The assay was immunoSEQ multiplex PCR, and TCRdb's table has in-frame clones only and misses some. The sample yields around 200,000 clones, 77% seen once. The sequencing input was PBMCs. The receptors originated from a female donor in good health and CMV-seronegative.

The chain is built from TRBV18 and TRBJ1-1; 9 nucleotides line up with TRBD1. J lost 7 bases, V lost 6 bases, and 9 bases had no gene match. CDR1 and CDR2 from the germline V gene are KGHSH and LQKENI. The CDR3 has 14 amino acids. The CDR3 here is CASSRDRVRSEAFF. As DNA, the CDR3 is TGTGCCAGCTCCCGGGACAGGGTCCGTAGTGAAGCTTTCTTT.

The J gene is TRBJ2-7, the V gene TRBV19, with 13 bases fitting TRBD2. The germline V gene has CDR1 LNHDA and CDR2 SQIVND (reference sequence). The CDR3 totals 16 residues. J gave up 5 bases and V 5 bases, and 9 bases lay outside the gene matches. In nucleotides, the CDR3 is TGTGCCAGTAGTCCACTTGGACTAGCGGGAGCGCACGAGCAGTACTTC. Protein product: CASSPLGLAGAHEQYF.

The count of this clone is one. This chain uses TRBV28 with TRBJ2-6; 7 bases map to TRBD1. J lost 0 bases, V lost 8 bases, and 7 bases had no gene match. The CDR3 has 16 residues. Per the germline V gene, CDR1 is MDHEN and CDR2 is SYDVKM. The CDR3 DNA is TGTGCCAGCCACAGGGGTCCCGACTCTGGGGCCAACGTCCTGACTTTC. Its protein product is CASHRGPDSGANVLTF. Full variable domain (rest looked up from reference TRBV28 and TRBJ2-6): DVKVTQSSRYLVKRTGEKVFLECVQDMDHENMFWYRQDPGLGLRLIYFSYDVKMKEKGDIPEGYSVSREKKERFSLILESASTNQTSMYLCASHRGPDSGANVLTFGAGSRLTVL.

The chain combines TRBV30 with TRBJ1-1; tentative D call: TRBD1 (6 bases). Germline V gives CDR1 GTSNPN, CDR2 SVGIG (reference sequence). The CDR3 runs 17 residues. Trimming stripped 0 bases from V and 5 bases from J, with 22 bases between. The CDR3, as DNA: TGTGCCTGGAGTGTACGCAGGGGAGGGGGTAAAGGGACTGAAGCTTTCTTT. It codes for CAWSVRRGGGKGTEAFF. The whole variable domain, filled in from reference TRBV30 and TRBJ1-1, reads SQTIHQWPATLVQPVGSPLSLECTVEGTSNPNLYWYRQAAGRGLQLLFYSVGIGQISSEVPQNLSASRPQDRQFILSSKKLLLSDSGFYLCAWSVRRGGGKGTEAFFGQGTRLTVV.

This chain uses TRBV30 with TRBJ1-1, with 7 bases identical to TRBD1. The CDR3 covers 13 residues. J lost 3 bases, V lost 8 bases, and 9 bases had no gene match. The V gene's germline CDR1 is GTSNPN and CDR2 SVGIG (reference sequence). CDR3 region: CAADRVGDTEAFF. CDR3 nucleotides: TGTGCCGCAGACAGGGTTGGCGACACTGAAGCTTTCTTT.

V gene TRBV5-4 combines with J gene TRBJ2-5, with 11 bases identical to TRBD2. The DNA end is more similar to TRBJ2-7, so the J call may be wrong. Germline-derived CDR1 and CDR2 are SGHNT and YYREEE (reference sequence). The CDR3 is 15 amino acids. The CDR3 here is CASSLGSGRAYEQYF. The CDR3 coding sequence is TGTGCCAGCAGCTTGGGTAGCGGGAGGGCCTACGAGCAGTACTTC.

V usage is TRBV11-1 and J usage is TRBJ1-2; maybe TRBD1 (6 bases). This CDR3 contains 13 residues. Trimming removed 5 bases at V and 2 bases at J, with 9 bases between. Germline CDR1 is SGHAT and CDR2 is FQDESV (reference sequence). CDR3 bases: TGTGCCAGCAGCCGGGACAAGAACTATGGCTACACCTTC. Protein sequence: CASSRDKNYGYTF.

This chain joins TRBV28 and TRBJ2-2; 12 bases are a match to TRBD2. Germline CDR1 and CDR2: MDHEN and SYDVKM. CDR3 length: 15 amino acids. V shed 2 bases and J 9 bases; nucleotides not matched to a gene: 4. The CDR3 nucleotides are TGTGCCAGCAGTTTACTAGCGGGAGGGCCTAGGGAGCTGTTTTTT. This gives the protein CASSLLAGGPRELFF.

The genes are TRBV7-2 and TRBJ1-6; D may be TRBD1 (5 bases). The CDR3 is made up of 14 amino acids. CDR1 is SGHTA and CDR2 is FQGNSA in the germline V gene. V gave up 6 bases and J gave up 7 bases, with 13 bases separating them. CDR3 amino acids: CASRPGGLNSPLHF. CDR3 nucleotide sequence: TGTGCCAGCAGACCCGGGGGACTCAATTCACCCCTCCACTTT.

The chain recombines TRBV6-4 with TRBJ2-1; a possible D gene is TRBD2 (5 bases). Deletions cut 3 bases from V and 6 bases from J, with 9 bases between. The germline CDR1 and CDR2 sequences are MRHNA and SNTAGT. The CDR3 spans 13 residues. Here the CDR3 reads CASSEVAGNEQFF. CDR3 in DNA: TGTGCCAGCAGTGAGGTGGCGGGCAATGAGCAGTTCTTC.